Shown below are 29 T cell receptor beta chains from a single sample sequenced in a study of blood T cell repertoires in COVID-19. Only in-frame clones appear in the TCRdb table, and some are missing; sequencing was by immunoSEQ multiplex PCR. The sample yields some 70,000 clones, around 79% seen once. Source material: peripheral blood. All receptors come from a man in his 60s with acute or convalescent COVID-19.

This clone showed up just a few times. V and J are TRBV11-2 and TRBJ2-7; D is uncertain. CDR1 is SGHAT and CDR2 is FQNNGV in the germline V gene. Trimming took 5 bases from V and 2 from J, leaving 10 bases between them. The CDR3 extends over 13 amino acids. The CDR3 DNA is TGTGCCAGCAGCGGTCCGGTGCCCTACGAGCAGTACTTC. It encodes CASSGPVPYEQYF.

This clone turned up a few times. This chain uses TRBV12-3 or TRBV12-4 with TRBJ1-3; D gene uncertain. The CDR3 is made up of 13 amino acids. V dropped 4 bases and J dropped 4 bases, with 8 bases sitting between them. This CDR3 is CASSSNSGNTIYF. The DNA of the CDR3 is TGTGCCAGCAGTTCCAACAGCGGAAACACCATATATTTT.

The CDR3 reads CASSSWQLNTEAFF. The DNA for the CDR3 is TGTGCCAGTAGTTCCTGGCAGTTGAACACTGAAGCTTTCTTT. The chain recombines TRBV19 with TRBJ1-1; the D is unclear. This CDR3 is 14 amino acids long. Trimming took off 5 bases at V and 0 bases at J, with 10 bases between the two ends. Germline CDR1 LNHDA, CDR2 SQIVND (reference sequence).

This CDR3 is CASSAPGQGAEKLFF. The CDR3 DNA follows: TGTGCCAGTAGTGCACCGGGACAGGGGGCTGAAAAACTGTTTTTT. V gene TRBV19 combines with J gene TRBJ1-4, with 12 bases that match TRBD1. V gave up 5 bases and J gave up 7 bases; unmatched junction bases: 5. The V gene's germline CDR1 is LNHDA and CDR2 SQIVND (reference sequence). The CDR3 spans 15 residues.

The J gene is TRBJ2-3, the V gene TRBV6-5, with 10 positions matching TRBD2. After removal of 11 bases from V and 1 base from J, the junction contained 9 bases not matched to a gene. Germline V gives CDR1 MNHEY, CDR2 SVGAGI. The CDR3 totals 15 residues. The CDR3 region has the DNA TGTGCCGTACCCTCCCTAGCGGGGGGCACAGATACGCAGTATTTT. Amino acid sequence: CAVPSLAGGTDTQYF.

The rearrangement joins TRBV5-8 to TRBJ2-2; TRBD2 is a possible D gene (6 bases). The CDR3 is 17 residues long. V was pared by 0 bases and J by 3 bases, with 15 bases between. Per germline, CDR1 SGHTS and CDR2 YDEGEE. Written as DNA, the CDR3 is TGTGCCAGCAGCTTGGTTCTTTCGGGAGTAGACACCGGGGAGCTGTTTTTT. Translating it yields CASSLVLSGVDTGELFF. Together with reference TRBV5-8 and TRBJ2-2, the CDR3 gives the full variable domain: EAGVTQSPTHLIKTRGQQATLRCSPISGHTSVYWYQQALGLGLQFLLWYDEGEERNRGNFPPRFSGRQFPNYSSELNVNALELEDSALYLCASSLVLSGVDTGELFFGEGSRLTVL.

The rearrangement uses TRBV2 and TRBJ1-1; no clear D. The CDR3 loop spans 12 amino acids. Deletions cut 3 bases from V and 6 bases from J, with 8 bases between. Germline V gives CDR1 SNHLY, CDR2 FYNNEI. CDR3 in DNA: TGTGCCAGCAGTGATGAGCTCCCTGAAGCTTTCTTT. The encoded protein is CASSDELPEAFF. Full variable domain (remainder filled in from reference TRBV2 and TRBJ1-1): EPEVTQTPSHQVTQMGQEVILRCVPISNHLYFYWYRQILGQKVEFLVSFYNNEISEKSEIFDDQFSVERPDGSNFTLKIRSTKLEDSAMYFCASSDELPEAFFGQGTRLTVV.

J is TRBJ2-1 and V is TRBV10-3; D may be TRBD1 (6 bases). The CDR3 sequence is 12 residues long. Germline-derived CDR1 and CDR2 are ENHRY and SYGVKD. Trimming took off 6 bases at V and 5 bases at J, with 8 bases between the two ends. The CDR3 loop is CAIRGANNEQFF. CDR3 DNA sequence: TGTGCCATCAGGGGGGCCAACAATGAGCAGTTCTTC.

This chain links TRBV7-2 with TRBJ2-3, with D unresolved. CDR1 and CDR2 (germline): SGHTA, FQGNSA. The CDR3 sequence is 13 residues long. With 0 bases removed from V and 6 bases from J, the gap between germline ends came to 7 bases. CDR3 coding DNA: TGTGCCAGCAGCTTAGCCGTTCGGGATACGCAGTATTTT. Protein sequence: CASSLAVRDTQYF. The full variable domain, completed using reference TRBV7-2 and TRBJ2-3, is GAGVSQSPSNKVTEKGKDVELRCDPISGHTALYWYRQSLGQGLEFLIYFQGNSAPDKSGLPSDRFSAERTGGSVSTLTIQRTQQEDSAVYLCASSLAVRDTQYFGPGTRLTVL.

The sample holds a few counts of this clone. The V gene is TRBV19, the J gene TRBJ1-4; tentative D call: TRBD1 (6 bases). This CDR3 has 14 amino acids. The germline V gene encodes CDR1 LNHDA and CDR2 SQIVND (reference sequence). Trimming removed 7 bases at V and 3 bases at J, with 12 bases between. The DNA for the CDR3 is TGTGCCAGTAACAGGGCGGACTCTAATGAAAAACTGTTTTTT. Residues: CASNRADSNEKLFF. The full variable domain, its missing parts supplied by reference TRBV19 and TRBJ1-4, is DGGITQSPKYLFRKEGQNVTLSCEQNLNHDAMYWYRQDPGQGLRLIYYSQIVNDFQKGDIAEGYSVSREKKESFPLTVTSAQKNPTAFYLCASNRADSNEKLFFGSGTQLSVL.

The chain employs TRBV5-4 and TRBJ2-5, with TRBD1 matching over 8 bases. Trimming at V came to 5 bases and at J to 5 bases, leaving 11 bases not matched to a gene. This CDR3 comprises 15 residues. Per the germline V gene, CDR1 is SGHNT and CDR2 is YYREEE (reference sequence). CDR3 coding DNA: TGTGCCAGCAGAAGAAACCAGGGGGCTCGGGAGACCCAGTACTTC. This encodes CASRRNQGARETQYF.

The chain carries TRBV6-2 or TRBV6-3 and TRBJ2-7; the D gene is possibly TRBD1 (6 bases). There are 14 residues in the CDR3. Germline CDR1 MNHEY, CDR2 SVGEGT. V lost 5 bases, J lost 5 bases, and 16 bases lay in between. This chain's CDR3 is CASSPPYREHEQYV. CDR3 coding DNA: TGTGCCAGCAGTCCCCCTTACAGGGAACACGAGCAGTACGTC.

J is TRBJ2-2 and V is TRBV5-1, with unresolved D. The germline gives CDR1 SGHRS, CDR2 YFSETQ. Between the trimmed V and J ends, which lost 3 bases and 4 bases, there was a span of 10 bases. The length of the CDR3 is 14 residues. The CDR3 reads CASSYDTTTGELFF. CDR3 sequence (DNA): TGCGCCAGCAGCTACGACACCACCACCGGGGAGCTGTTTTTT.

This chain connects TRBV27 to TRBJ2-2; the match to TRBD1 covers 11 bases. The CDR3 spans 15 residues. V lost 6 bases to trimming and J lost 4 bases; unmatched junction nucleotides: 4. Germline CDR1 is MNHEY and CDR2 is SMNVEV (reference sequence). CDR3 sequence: CASSYGTGGTGELFF. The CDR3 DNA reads TGTGCCAGCAGCTACGGGACAGGGGGCACCGGGGAGCTGTTTTTT.

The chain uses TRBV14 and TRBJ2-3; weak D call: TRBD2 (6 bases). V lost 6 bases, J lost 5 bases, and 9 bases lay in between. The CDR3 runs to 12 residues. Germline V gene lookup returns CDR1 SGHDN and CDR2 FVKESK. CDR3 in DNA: TGTGCCAGCAGACTAGCAGGAGATACGCAGTATTTT. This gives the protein CASRLAGDTQYF.

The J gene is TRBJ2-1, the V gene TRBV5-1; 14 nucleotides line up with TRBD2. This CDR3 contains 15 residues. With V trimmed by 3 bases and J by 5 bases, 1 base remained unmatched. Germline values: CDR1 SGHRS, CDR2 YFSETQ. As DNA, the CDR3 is TGCGCCAGCAGCTGGACTAGCGGGAGGAACAATGAGCAGTTCTTC. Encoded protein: CASSWTSGRNNEQFF.

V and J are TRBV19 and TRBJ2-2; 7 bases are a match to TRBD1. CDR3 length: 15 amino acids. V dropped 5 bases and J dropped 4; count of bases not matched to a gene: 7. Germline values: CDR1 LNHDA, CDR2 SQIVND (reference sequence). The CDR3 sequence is CASSRPGQLTGELFF. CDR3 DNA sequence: TGTGCCAGTAGTCGTCCGGGACAGCTCACCGGGGAGCTGTTTTTT.

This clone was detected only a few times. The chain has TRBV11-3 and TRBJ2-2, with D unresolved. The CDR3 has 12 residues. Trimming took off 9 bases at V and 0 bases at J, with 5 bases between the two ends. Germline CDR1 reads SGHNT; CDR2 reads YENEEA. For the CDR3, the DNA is TGTGCCAGTGCTACGAACACCGGGGAGCTGTTTTTT. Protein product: CASATNTGELFF. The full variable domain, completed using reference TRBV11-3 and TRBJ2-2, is EAGVVQSPRYKIIEKKQPVAFWCNPISGHNTLYWYLQNLGQGPELLIRYENEEAVDDSQLPKDRFSAERLKGVDSTLKIQPAELGDSAVYLCASATNTGELFFGEGSRLTVL.

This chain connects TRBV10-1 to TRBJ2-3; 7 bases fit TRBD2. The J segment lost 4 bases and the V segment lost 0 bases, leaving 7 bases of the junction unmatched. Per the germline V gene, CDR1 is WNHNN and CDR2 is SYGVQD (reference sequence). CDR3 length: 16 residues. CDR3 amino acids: CASSESRAGEADTQYF. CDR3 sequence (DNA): TGCGCCAGCAGTGAGTCGAGGGCGGGAGAGGCAGATACGCAGTATTTT.

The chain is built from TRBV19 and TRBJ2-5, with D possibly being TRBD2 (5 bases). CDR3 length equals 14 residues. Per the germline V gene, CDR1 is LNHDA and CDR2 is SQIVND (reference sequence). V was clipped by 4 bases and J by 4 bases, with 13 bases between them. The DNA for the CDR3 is TGTGCCAGTAGTAGGAGGTCCCGAGGAGAGACCCAGTACTTC. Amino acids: CASSRRSRGETQYF.

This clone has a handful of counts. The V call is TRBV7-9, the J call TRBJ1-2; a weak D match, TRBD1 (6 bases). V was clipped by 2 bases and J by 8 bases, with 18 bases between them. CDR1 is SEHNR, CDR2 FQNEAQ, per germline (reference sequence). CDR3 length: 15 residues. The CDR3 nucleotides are TGTGCCAGCAGCTTACCCTCGGACAGCAGCAGAGGCTACACCTTC. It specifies CASSLPSDSSRGYTF.

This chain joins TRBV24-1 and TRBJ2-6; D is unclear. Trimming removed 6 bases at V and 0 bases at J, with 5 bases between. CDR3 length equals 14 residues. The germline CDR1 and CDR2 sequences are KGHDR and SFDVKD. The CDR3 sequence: CATSPRSGANVLTF. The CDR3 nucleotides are TGTGCCACCAGTCCTCGCTCTGGGGCCAACGTCCTGACTTTC.

The CDR3 nucleotides are TGCGCCAGCAGCCAAGGGGCCCCGGGACAGGGAGATAACTATGGCTACACCTTC. Translating gives CASSQGAPGQGDNYGYTF. The chain carries TRBV4-1 and TRBJ1-2; TRBD1 aligns across 9 bases. Germline V lookup: CDR1 MGHRA, CDR2 YSYEKL. CDR3 length: 18 residues. J gave up 1 base and V 1 base, and 10 bases lay outside the gene matches.

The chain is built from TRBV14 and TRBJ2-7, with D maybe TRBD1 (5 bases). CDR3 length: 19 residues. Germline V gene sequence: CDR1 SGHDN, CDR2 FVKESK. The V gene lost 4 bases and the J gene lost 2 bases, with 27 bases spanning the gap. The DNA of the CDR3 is TGTGCCAGCAGCCTAACCCTCGGGTGGGGCAGTCCTTTCACCTACGAGCAGTACGTC. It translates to CASSLTLGWGSPFTYEQYV.

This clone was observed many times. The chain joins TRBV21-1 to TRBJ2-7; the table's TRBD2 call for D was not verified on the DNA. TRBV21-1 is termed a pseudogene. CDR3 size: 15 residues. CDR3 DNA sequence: TGTGCCAGCAGCAAAGTGGGACTCCAGAATAACGAGCAGTACTTC. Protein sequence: CASSKVGLQNNEQYF.

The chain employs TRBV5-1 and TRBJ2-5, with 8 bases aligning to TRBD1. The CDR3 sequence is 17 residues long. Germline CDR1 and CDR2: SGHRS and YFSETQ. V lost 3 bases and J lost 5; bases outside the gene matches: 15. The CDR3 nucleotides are TGCGCCAGCAGCTCGACAGGGGACGAGAGATGGAGGGAGACCCAGTACTTC. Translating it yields CASSSTGDERWRETQYF.

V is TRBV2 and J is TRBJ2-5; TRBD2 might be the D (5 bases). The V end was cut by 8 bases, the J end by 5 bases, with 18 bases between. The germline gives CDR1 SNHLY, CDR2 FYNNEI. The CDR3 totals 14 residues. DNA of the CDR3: TGTGCCAGCGGTGCCTTCCGGAGAGGGGAGACCCAGTACTTC. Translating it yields CASGAFRRGETQYF. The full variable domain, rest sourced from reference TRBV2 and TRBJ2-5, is EPEVTQTPSHQVTQMGQEVILRCVPISNHLYFYWYRQILGQKVEFLVSFYNNEISEKSEIFDDQFSVERPDGSNFTLKIRSTKLEDSAMYFCASGAFRRGETQYFGPGTRLLVL.

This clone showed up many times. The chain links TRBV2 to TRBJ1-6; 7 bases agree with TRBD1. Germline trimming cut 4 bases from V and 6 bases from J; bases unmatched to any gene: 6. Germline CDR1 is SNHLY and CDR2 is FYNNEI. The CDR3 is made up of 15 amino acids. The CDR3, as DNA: TGTGCCAGCAGTGTGGGACAGCCCTTTAATTCACCCCTCCACTTT. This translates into CASSVGQPFNSPLHF.

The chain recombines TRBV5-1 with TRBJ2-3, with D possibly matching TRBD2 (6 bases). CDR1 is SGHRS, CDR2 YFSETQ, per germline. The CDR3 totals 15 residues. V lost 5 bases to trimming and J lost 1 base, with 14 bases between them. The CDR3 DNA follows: TGCGCCAGCAGACGCTCGGGAGAGGGCACAGATACGCAGTATTTT. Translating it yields CASRRSGEGTDTQYF.